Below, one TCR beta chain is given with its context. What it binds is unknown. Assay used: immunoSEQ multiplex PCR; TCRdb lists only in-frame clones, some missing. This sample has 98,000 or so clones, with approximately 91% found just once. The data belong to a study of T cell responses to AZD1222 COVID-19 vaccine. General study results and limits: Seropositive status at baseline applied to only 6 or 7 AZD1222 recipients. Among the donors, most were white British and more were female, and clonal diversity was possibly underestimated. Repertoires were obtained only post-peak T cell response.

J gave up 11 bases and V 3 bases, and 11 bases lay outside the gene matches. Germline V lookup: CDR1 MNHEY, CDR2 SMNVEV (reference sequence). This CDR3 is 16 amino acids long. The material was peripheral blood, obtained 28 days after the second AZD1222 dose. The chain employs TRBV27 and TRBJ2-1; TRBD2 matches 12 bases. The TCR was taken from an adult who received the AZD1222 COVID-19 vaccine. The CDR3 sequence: CASSFGGTSGSRKQFF. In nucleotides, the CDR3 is TGTGCCAGCAGTTTTGGAGGGACTAGCGGGTCCCGAAAGCAGTTCTTC.